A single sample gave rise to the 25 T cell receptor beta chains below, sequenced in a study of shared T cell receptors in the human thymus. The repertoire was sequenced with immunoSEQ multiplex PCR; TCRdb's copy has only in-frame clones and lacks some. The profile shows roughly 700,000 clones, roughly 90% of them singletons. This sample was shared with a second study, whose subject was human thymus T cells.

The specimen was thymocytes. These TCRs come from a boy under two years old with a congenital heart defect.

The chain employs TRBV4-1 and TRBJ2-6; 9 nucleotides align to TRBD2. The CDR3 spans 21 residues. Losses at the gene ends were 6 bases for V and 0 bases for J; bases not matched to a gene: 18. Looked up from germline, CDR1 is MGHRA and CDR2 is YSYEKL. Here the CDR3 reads CASSLWRWLAGTNSGANVLTF. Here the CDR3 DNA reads TGCGCCAGCAGTCTGTGGCGGTGGCTAGCGGGAACCAACTCTGGGGCCAACGTCCTGACTTTC.

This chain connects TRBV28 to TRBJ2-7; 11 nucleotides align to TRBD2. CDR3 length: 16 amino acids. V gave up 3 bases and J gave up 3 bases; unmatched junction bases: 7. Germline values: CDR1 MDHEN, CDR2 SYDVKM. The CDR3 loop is CASSLGTSGRHYEQYF. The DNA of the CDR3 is TGTGCCAGCAGTTTGGGGACTAGCGGTAGACACTACGAGCAGTACTTC. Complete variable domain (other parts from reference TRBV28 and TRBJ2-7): DVKVTQSSRYLVKRTGEKVFLECVQDMDHENMFWYRQDPGLGLRLIYFSYDVKMKEKGDIPEGYSVSREKKERFSLILESASTNQTSMYLCASSLGTSGRHYEQYFGPGTRLTVT.

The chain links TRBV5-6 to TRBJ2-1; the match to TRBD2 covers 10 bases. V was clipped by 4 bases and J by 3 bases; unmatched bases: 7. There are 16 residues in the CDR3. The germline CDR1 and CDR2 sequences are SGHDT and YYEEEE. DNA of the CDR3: TGTGCCAGCAGCCAAGCGGGAGGGACGGACTACAATGAGCAGTTCTTC. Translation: CASSQAGGTDYNEQFF.

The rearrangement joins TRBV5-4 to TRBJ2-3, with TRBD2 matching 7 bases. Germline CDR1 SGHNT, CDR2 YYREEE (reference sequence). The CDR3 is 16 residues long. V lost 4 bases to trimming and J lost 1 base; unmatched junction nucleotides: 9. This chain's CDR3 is CASSSLLAGGTDTQYF. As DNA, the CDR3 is TGTGCCAGCAGCAGCCTCCTGGCGGGAGGCACAGATACGCAGTATTTT.

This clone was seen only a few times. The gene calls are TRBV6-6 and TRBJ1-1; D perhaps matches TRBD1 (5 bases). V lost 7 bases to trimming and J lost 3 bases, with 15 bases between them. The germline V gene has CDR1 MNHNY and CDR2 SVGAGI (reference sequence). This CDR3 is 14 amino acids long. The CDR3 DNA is TGTGCCAGCACCAATCAGGGAATCGACACTGAAGCTTTCTTT. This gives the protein CASTNQGIDTEAFF.

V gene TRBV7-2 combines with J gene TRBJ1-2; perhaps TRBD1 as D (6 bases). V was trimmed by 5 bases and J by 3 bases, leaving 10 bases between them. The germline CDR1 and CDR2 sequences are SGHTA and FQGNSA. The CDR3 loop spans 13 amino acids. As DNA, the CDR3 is TGTGCCAGCAGCCTACAGGGTGACTATGGCTACACCTTC. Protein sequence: CASSLQGDYGYTF.

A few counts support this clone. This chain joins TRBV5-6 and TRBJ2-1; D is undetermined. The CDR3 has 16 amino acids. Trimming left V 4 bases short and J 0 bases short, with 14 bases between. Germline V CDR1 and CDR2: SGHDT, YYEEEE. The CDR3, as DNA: TGTGCCAGCAGCCCACTACGACCCAACTCCTACAATGAGCAGTTCTTC. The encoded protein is CASSPLRPNSYNEQFF.

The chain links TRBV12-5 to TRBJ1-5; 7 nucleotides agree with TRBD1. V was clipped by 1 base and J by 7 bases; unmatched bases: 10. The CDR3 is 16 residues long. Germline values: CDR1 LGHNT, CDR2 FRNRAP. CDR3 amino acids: CASGLATIQGKQPQHF. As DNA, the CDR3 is TGTGCTAGTGGTTTGGCTACCATACAGGGGAAACAGCCCCAGCATTTT.

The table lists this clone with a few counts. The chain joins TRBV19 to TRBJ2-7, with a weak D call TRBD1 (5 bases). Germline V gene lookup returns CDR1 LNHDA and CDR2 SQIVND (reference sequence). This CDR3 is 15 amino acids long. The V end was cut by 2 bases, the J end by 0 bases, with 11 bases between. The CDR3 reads CASSIRRETSYEQYF. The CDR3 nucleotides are TGTGCCAGTAGTATACGCAGGGAAACCTCCTACGAGCAGTACTTC.

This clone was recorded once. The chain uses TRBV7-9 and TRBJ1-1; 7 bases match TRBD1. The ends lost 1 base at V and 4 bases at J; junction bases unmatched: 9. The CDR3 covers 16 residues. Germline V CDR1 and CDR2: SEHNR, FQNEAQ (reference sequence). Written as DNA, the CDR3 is TGTGCCAGCAGCTTAGGGGGGACAGTCGAAGGCACTGAAGCTTTCTTT. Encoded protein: CASSLGGTVEGTEAFF.

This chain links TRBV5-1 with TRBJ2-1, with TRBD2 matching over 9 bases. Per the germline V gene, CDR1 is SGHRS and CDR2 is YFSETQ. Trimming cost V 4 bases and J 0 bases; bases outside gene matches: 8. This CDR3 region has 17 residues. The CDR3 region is CASSTKAGGVSYNEQFF. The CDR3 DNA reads TGCGCCAGCAGCACCAAAGCGGGAGGAGTCTCCTACAATGAGCAGTTCTTC.

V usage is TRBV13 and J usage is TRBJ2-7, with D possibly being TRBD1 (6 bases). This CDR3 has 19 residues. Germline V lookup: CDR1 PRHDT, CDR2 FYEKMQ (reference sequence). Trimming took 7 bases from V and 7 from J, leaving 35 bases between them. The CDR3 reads CASKSPRDRKGLGQREQYF. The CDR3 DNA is TGTGCCAGCAAATCCCCCCGAGACAGGAAGGGTCTGGGGCAGAGGGAGCAGTACTTC.

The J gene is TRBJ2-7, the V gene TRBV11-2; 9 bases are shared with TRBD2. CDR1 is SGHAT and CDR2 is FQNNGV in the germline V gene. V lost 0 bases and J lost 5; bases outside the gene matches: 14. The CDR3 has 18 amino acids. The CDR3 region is CASSLDFLAGGPSDEQYF. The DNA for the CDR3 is TGTGCCAGCAGCTTAGATTTTCTCGCGGGAGGGCCCTCGGACGAGCAGTACTTC.

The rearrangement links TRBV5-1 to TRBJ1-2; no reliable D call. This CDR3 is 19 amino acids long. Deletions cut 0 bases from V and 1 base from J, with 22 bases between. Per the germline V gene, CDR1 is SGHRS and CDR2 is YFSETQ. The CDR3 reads CASSLVWSAASPVNYGYTF. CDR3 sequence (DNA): TGCGCCAGCAGCTTGGTGTGGTCGGCGGCATCCCCTGTTAACTATGGCTACACCTTC.

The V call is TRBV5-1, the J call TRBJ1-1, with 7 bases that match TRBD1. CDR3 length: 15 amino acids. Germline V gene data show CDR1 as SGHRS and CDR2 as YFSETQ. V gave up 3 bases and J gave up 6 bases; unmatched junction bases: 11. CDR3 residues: CASSSRTGPGPEAFF. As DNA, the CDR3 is TGCGCCAGCAGCTCAAGGACAGGCCCAGGCCCTGAAGCTTTCTTT. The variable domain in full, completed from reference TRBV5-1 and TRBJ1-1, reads KAGVTQTPRYLIKTRGQQVTLSCSPISGHRSVSWYQQTPGQGLQFLFEYFSETQRNKGNFPGRFSGRQFSNSRSEMNVSTLELGDSALYLCASSSRTGPGPEAFFGQGTRLTVV.

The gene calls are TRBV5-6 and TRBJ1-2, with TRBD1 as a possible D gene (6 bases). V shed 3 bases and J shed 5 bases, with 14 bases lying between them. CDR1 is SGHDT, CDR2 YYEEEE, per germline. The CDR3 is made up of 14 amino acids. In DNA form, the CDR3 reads TGTGCCAGCAGCTCTAGCCGACAGGATTATGGCTACACCTTC. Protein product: CASSSSRQDYGYTF.

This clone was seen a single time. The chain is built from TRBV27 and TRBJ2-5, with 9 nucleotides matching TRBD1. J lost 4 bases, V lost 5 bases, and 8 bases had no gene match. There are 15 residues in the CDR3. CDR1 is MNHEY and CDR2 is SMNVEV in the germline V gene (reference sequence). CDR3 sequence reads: CASSPRDREGETQYF. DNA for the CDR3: TGTGCCAGCAGTCCCCGGGACAGGGAGGGAGAGACCCAGTACTTC.

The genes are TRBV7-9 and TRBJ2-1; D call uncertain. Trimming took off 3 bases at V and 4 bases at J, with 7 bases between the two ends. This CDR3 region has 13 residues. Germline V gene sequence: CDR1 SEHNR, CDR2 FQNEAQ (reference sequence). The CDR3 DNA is TGTGCCAGCAGCTTTGGCCAGTACAATGAGCAGTTCTTC. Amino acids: CASSFGQYNEQFF.

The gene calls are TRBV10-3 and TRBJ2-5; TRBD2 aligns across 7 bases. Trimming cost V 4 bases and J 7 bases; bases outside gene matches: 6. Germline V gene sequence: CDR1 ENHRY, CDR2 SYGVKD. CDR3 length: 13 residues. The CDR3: CAISVGGIGTQYF. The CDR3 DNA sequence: TGTGCCATCAGTGTCGGGGGGATTGGGACCCAGTACTTC.

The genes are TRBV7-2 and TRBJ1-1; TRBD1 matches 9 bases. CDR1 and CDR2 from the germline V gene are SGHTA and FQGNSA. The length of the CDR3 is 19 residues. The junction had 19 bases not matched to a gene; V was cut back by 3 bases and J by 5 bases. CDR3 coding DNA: TGTGCCAGCAGCTTTACCGGGACAGGGCGCTTTAATACCCGGACTGAAGCTTTCTTT. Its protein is CASSFTGTGRFNTRTEAFF.

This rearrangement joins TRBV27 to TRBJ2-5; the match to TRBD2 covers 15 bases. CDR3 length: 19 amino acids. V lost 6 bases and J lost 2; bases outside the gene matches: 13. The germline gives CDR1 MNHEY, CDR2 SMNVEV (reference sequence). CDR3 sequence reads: CASRRNGTSGRRVQETQYF. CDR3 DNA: TGTGCCAGCAGAAGAAACGGGACTAGCGGGAGGCGGGTACAAGAGACCCAGTACTTC.

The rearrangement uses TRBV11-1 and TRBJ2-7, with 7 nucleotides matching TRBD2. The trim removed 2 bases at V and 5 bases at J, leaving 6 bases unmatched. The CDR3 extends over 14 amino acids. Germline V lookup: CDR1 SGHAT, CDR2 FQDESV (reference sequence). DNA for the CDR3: TGTGCCAGCAGCTTACTGGGAGGGCCCAACGAGCAGTACTTC. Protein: CASSLLGGPNEQYF.

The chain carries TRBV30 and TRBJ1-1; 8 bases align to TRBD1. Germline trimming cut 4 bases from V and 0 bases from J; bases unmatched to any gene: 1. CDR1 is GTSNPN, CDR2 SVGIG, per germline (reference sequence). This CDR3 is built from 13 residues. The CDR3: CAWTGGLNTEAFF. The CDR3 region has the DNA TGTGCCTGGACAGGGGGCTTGAACACTGAAGCTTTCTTT.

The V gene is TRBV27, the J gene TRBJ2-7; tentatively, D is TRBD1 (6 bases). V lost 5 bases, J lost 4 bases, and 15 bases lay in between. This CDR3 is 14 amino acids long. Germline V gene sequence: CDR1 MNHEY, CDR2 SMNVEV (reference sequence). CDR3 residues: CASSGNRDRYEQYF. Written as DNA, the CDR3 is TGTGCCAGCAGTGGGAACAGGGATAGGTACGAGCAGTACTTC.

The CDR3 DNA reads TGTGCCAGCAGTAGCACAGGGGGCCCAGAAAACACCATATATTTT. Amino acid sequence: CASSSTGGPENTIYF. The gene calls are TRBV6-5 and TRBJ1-3, with 9 bases matching TRBD1. The CDR3 runs 15 residues. Germline assignment: CDR1 MNHEY and CDR2 SVGAGI. Trimming cost V 5 bases and J 6 bases; bases outside gene matches: 8.